This entry concerns a single T cell receptor (beta chain). Its antigen remains unknown. The data derive from a study of T cells in Graves' hyperthyroidism and ophthalmopathy. As for the study in general: Blood was drawn when the patient was first diagnosed and still untreated.

Patients were excluded because of uncontrolled infection, other autoimmune disease, pregnancy or lactation. This CDR3 is built from 15 residues. Looked up from germline, CDR1 is MNHEY and CDR2 is SVGEGT. The junction had 7 bases not matched to a gene; V was cut back by 4 bases and J by 4 bases. Amplification yielded TCR beta CDR3 regions, with RNA transcripts as the source. HTBI primers drove first-round RT-PCR of the TCR CDR3. TCRdb re-derived calls from the multiplex PCR reads in MiXCR, one entry per CDR3 protein. The top ten hold around 4.5% of the sample, which has 640,000 or so distinct CDR3 sequences, about 15% seen once. General study points: Ophthalmopathy and stable hyperthyroidism were told apart by a 13 V-J model. In the blood, most expanded thyroid clonotypes above 0.001 appeared as well.

This sequence was found in a woman between 40 and 55 years old with Graves' ophthalmopathy. The chain carries TRBV6-2 or TRBV6-3 and TRBJ2-7, with 10 bases lining up with TRBD2. Sequences were obtained from blood. Here the CDR3 DNA reads TGTGCCAGCAGTTCGACGGGACTAGCGAGTTACGAGCAGTACTTC. Its protein is CASSSTGLASYEQYF.